The 16 T cell receptor beta chains below all came from one sample that was sequenced in a study of T-cell memory formation after mild COVID-19. TCRdb passed the 5' RACE reads through MiXCR, listing each CDR3 protein once. The data contain roughly 560,000 distinct CDR3 sequences, roughly 22% of them singletons. Sequencing was performed on PBMCs or a T cell subset sorted from them (not recorded which). The receptors were gathered from an adult woman who had mild COVID-19 (a few samples of this study predate the infection). Cell type and time point are not known.

The chain uses TRBV5-6 and TRBJ2-3; TRBD2 is a possible D gene (6 bases). This CDR3 has 13 residues. V was pared by 2 bases and J by 4 bases, with 8 bases between. Germline V CDR1 and CDR2: SGHDT, YYEEEE. The CDR3 is CASSFRGSDTQYF. The CDR3 DNA is TGTGCCAGCAGCTTCCGGGGGTCAGATACGCAGTATTTT.

The chain combines TRBV13 with TRBJ2-1; TRBD1 might be the D (5 bases). CDR1 is PRHDT and CDR2 is FYEKMQ in the germline V gene (reference sequence). The CDR3 spans 17 residues. Trimming removed 5 bases at V and 0 bases at J, with 17 bases between. CDR3: CASSQGQGLSSYNEQFF. The CDR3 DNA sequence: TGTGCCAGCAGCCAGGGTCAGGGATTAAGCTCCTACAATGAGCAGTTCTTC. The entire variable domain, with the rest obtained from reference TRBV13 and TRBJ2-1, is as follows: AAGVIQSPRHLIKEKRETATLKCYPIPRHDTVYWYQQGPGQDPQFLISFYEKMQSDKGSIPDRFSAQQFSDYHSELNMSSLELGDSALYFCASSQGQGLSSYNEQFFGPGTRLTVL.

This clonotype was seen a handful of times. The chain is built from TRBV24-1 and TRBJ2-1; possible D gene TRBD1, 5 bases. V was shortened by 6 bases and J by 1 base, with 6 bases between the two germline ends. CDR1 is KGHDR, CDR2 SFDVKD, per germline. This CDR3 has 13 amino acids. The DNA for the CDR3 is TGTGCCACCAGTAGGGGTTCCTACAATGAGCAGTTCTTC. This encodes CATSRGSYNEQFF.

V gene TRBV29-1 combines with J gene TRBJ2-7; 8 positions match TRBD2. The CDR3 totals 14 residues. Germline V gives CDR1 SQVTM, CDR2 ANQGSEA. V lost 7 bases to trimming and J lost 4 bases; unmatched junction nucleotides: 12. CDR3 in amino acids: CSAVKAGVLYEQYF. Here the CDR3 DNA reads TGCAGCGCTGTGAAAGCGGGAGTTCTATACGAGCAGTACTTC.

The chain is built from TRBV7-6 and TRBJ2-6; D gene uncertain. There are 14 residues in the CDR3. Germline assignment: CDR1 SGHVS and CDR2 FNYEAQ. The germline V and J ends were trimmed by 5 bases and 3 bases, with 8 bases remaining between them. The CDR3 DNA reads TGTGCCAGCAGCCAGATGAGTGGGGCCAACGTCCTGACTTTC. Encoded protein: CASSQMSGANVLTF.

The chain links TRBV5-5 to TRBJ1-5; D is ambiguous. The CDR3 spans 13 residues. V was shortened by 4 bases and J by 6 bases, with 11 bases between the two germline ends. Germline assignment: CDR1 SGHKS and CDR2 YYEKEE (reference sequence). The CDR3 loop is CASSLAPGQPQHF. The CDR3 region has the DNA TGTGCCAGCAGCCTGGCCCCCGGTCAGCCCCAGCATTTT.

V and J are TRBV30 and TRBJ2-2, with 7 bases lining up with TRBD2. The germline CDR1 and CDR2 sequences are GTSNPN and SVGIG (reference sequence). There are 15 residues in the CDR3. V lost 4 bases and J lost 1; bases outside the gene matches: 6. CDR3 nucleotide sequence: TGTGCCTGGAAGCCCAGCGGGAAGAACACCGGGGAGCTGTTTTTT. This translates into CAWKPSGKNTGELFF.

The V gene is TRBV5-1, the J gene TRBJ1-5; D might be TRBD1 (6 bases). Germline V lookup: CDR1 SGHRS, CDR2 YFSETQ. This CDR3 spans 17 amino acids. Trimming took off 4 bases at V and 0 bases at J, with 17 bases between the two ends. The CDR3, as DNA: TGCGCCAGCAGCCTCGAACCTACAGGGAGTAGCAATCAGCCCCAGCATTTT. It translates to CASSLEPTGSSNQPQHF. Together with reference TRBV5-1 and TRBJ1-5, the CDR3 gives the full variable domain: KAGVTQTPRYLIKTRGQQVTLSCSPISGHRSVSWYQQTPGQGLQFLFEYFSETQRNKGNFPGRFSGRQFSNSRSEMNVSTLELGDSALYLCASSLEPTGSSNQPQHFGDGTRLSIL.

This clonotype was counted ten times or more. The CDR3 DNA sequence: TGTGCCAGCAGCCGTACTAGCGGACCCACAGATACGCAGTATTTT. It codes for CASSRTSGPTDTQYF. The V call is TRBV7-6, the J call TRBJ2-3; 8 bases line up with TRBD2. Trimming removed 5 bases from V and 2 bases from J; junction bases left unmatched: 6. This CDR3 has 15 amino acids. CDR1 is SGHVS and CDR2 is FNYEAQ in the germline V gene.

J is TRBJ2-7 and V is TRBV29-1; either TRBD1 or TRBD2 may supply D (6 bases each). The CDR3 spans 12 residues. The ends were cut back, 2 bases at V and 5 bases at J, with 10 bases in the middle. Looked up from germline, CDR1 is SQVTM and CDR2 is ANQGSEA. CDR3 protein: CSVEMGGDEQYF. The CDR3, as DNA: TGCAGCGTTGAAATGGGGGGCGACGAGCAGTACTTC.

The V and J genes are TRBV7-6 and TRBJ2-7, with TRBD2 matching 7 bases. Trimming at V came to 0 bases and at J to 4 bases, leaving 3 bases not matched to a gene. CDR1 SGHVS and CDR2 FNYEAQ come from the germline V gene. This CDR3 has 14 residues. The CDR3 DNA follows: TGTGCCAGCAGCTTAGCGGGGGGGGAGTACGAGCAGTACTTC. This gives the protein CASSLAGGEYEQYF. The entire variable domain, with the rest obtained from reference TRBV7-6 and TRBJ2-7, is as follows: GAGVSQSPRYKVTKRGQDVALRCDPISGHVSLYWYRQALGQGPEFLTYFNYEAQQDKSGLPNDRFSAERPEGSISTLTIQRTEQRDSAMYRCASSLAGGEYEQYFGPGTRLTVT.

This clonotype was recorded a few times. V usage is TRBV12-3 or TRBV12-4 and J usage is TRBJ2-5; D gene unclear. Trimming took off 6 bases at V and 1 base at J, with 6 bases between the two ends. The CDR3 spans 12 residues. The CDR3 nucleotides read TGTGCCAGCAGGACCATCCAAGAGACCCAGTACTTC. The encoded protein is CASRTIQETQYF.

The CDR3 DNA reads as TGCAGTGCTAGTCGGGCGGGGGGGTACCAAGAGACCCAGTACTTC. Its protein is CSASRAGGYQETQYF. The chain uses TRBV20-1 and TRBJ2-5, with TRBD2 matching 9 bases. J gave up 0 bases and V 3 bases, and 5 bases lay outside the gene matches. The CDR3 sequence is 15 residues long. Germline CDR1 is DFQATT and CDR2 is SNEGSKA (reference sequence).

This clonotype was picked up a small number of times. The chain has TRBV12-3 or TRBV12-4 and TRBJ2-7; unclear D gene. The CDR3 is made up of 14 amino acids. Between the trimmed V and J ends, which lost 3 bases and 6 bases, there was a span of 15 bases. CDR3 bases: TGTGCCAGCAGTTTCAGTGCAGAACTTGGCGAGCAGTACTTC. This encodes CASSFSAELGEQYF.

Only a few counts were recorded for this clonotype. V gene TRBV6-6 combines with J gene TRBJ1-2; possible D gene TRBD1, 5 bases. The CDR3 sequence is 16 residues long. From germline, CDR1 is MNHNY and CDR2 SVGAGI (reference sequence). The ends were cut back, 5 bases at V and 3 bases at J, with 19 bases in the middle. CDR3 residues: CASSIQAGDLHYGYTF. The CDR3 DNA reads TGTGCCAGCAGTATACAGGCGGGGGATTTGCACTATGGCTACACCTTC.

This rearrangement joins TRBV7-2 to TRBJ2-3; D not certain. V was trimmed by 5 bases and J by 11 bases, leaving 8 bases between them. The CDR3 loop spans 10 amino acids. CDR1 is SGHTA and CDR2 is FQGNSA in the germline V gene. As DNA, the CDR3 is TGTGCCAGCAGCCGTAGTGTGCAGTATTTT. Its translation: CASSRSVQYF.